This TCR beta chain originates from a study of prognosis after radiotherapy for stage I lung cancer. Study background: About 12 patients had adenocarcinoma tumors, while squamous cell carcinoma tumors were found in roughly seven.

There are many counts of this clonotype. Multiplex PCR in two rounds served to amplify TCR beta CDR3 from genomic DNA. Specific primers for each TRBV and TRBJ gene were what first-round PCR used. TCRdb reanalysed the multiplex PCR reads using MiXCR and keeps one entry per CDR3 protein. The sample contains more than 11,000 distinct CDR3 sequences, 31% of which appear only once. V gave up 1 base and J gave up 5 bases, with 14 bases separating them. The CDR3 totals 15 residues. Germline values: CDR1 KGHSH, CDR2 LQKENI. Sequencing was performed on PBMCs, taken before or after stereotactic body radiation therapy (not recorded which). V is TRBV18 and J is TRBJ2-5; perhaps D is TRBD1 or TRBD2 (5 bases each). This sequence was found in a donor over 45 with non-small cell lung cancer. The CDR3, as DNA: TGTGCCAGCTCACCACTCCTTAGGGGCGGGGAGACCCAGTACTTC. As protein: CASSPLLRGGETQYF.